The 20 T cell receptor beta chains in this list originate from one sample, sequenced in a study of shared clonotypes between healthy human individuals. The protocol was immunoSEQ multiplex PCR, while the TCRdb copy is restricted to in-frame clones and leaves out a portion. Of over a million clones listed, roughly 95% are singletons. The specimen sequenced was naive CD4+ T cells sorted from blood. Subset in this sample: CD45RA+ positively selected. These TCRs come from a man aged 30-40 years in good health.

The V gene is TRBV4-1, the J gene TRBJ2-7, with TRBD1 as a possible D gene (6 bases). Trimming took 1 base from V and 6 from J, leaving 10 bases between them. Germline V gene lookup returns CDR1 MGHRA and CDR2 YSYEKL. The CDR3 consists of 13 residues. CDR3 nucleotide sequence: TGCGCCAGCAGCCAAGCAACAGGGAGCGAGCAGTACTTC. Protein product: CASSQATGSEQYF.

The chain joins TRBV9 to TRBJ2-7; TRBD1 agrees at 10 bases. The length of the CDR3 is 15 residues. With 0 bases clipped from V and 4 bases from J, the junction kept 4 bases outside the gene matches. Per the germline V gene, CDR1 is SGDLS and CDR2 is YYNGEE. The CDR3, as DNA: TGTGCCAGCAGCGTAGGACTGGGACAGGGGTACGAGCAGTACTTC. The encoded protein is CASSVGLGQGYEQYF.

The chain recombines TRBV30 with TRBJ1-1; tentative D call: TRBD1 (5 bases). This CDR3 contains 13 residues. Trimming removed 2 bases at V and 3 bases at J, with 10 bases between. Germline CDR1 is GTSNPN and CDR2 is SVGIG (reference sequence). DNA of the CDR3: TGTGCCTGGAGTCGCAGGGCGGACACTGAAGCTTTCTTT. Residues: CAWSRRADTEAFF.

The rearrangement links TRBV19 to TRBJ2-1; weak D call: TRBD2 (6 bases). The CDR3 covers 16 residues. Trimming took off 3 bases at V and 6 bases at J, with 18 bases between the two ends. CDR1 is LNHDA and CDR2 is SQIVND in the germline V gene (reference sequence). The chain's CDR3 is CASSILADLGVNEQFF. The CDR3 DNA reads as TGTGCCAGTAGTATTTTAGCGGACCTAGGAGTCAATGAGCAGTTCTTC.

The genes are TRBV5-6 and TRBJ2-1, with D possibly TRBD1 on 6 matching bases. This CDR3 region has 15 residues. The V and J ends lost 2 bases and 3 bases respectively, with 12 bases between them. Per the germline V gene, CDR1 is SGHDT and CDR2 is YYEEEE. Here the CDR3 DNA reads TGTGCCAGCAGCTTCGTGACAGGAAACTACAATGAGCAGTTCTTC. Translated, it gives CASSFVTGNYNEQFF.

V and J are TRBV6-6 and TRBJ2-5; D is undetermined. The last part of the DNA fits TRBJ2-7 better; the J call may be wrong. Germline V gene data show CDR1 as MNHNY and CDR2 as SVGAGI (reference sequence). This CDR3 is built from 14 residues. CDR3 sequence: CASSYSTGTYEQYF. The CDR3 nucleotides are TGTGCCAGCAGTTACTCGACTGGGACCTACGAGCAGTACTTC.

This sequence joins TRBV5-6 and TRBJ1-3, with D possibly matching TRBD1 (6 bases). From germline, CDR1 is SGHDT and CDR2 YYEEEE. This CDR3 spans 16 amino acids. The V end was cut by 3 bases, the J end by 3 bases, with 16 bases between. CDR3: CASSWEFGGGGNTIYF. The CDR3 DNA reads TGTGCCAGCAGCTGGGAGTTTGGGGGCGGTGGAAACACCATATATTTT.

The rearrangement uses TRBV10-3 and TRBJ1-2; 8 bases match TRBD1. Germline lookup yields CDR1 ENHRY and CDR2 SYGVKD. V was clipped by 6 bases and J by 6 bases; unmatched bases: 9. There are 14 residues in the CDR3. In DNA, the CDR3 is TGTGCCATCAGACCCGGGACAGGTATCGATGGCTACACCTTC. This sequence encodes CAIRPGTGIDGYTF.

V is TRBV10-3 and J is TRBJ2-5; D is uncertain. CDR3 length equals 11 residues. Germline assignment: CDR1 ENHRY and CDR2 SYGVKD. Trimming stripped 10 bases from V and 5 bases from J, with 11 bases between. CDR3 residues: CATRVGETQYF. As DNA, the CDR3 is TGTGCCACCCGAGTTGGGGAGACCCAGTACTTC.

The V gene is TRBV2, the J gene TRBJ2-3; tentatively, D is TRBD1 or TRBD2 (5 bases each). The CDR3 runs 16 residues. Looked up from germline, CDR1 is SNHLY and CDR2 is FYNNEI. Trimming stripped 4 bases from V and 0 bases from J, with 14 bases between. In DNA form, the CDR3 reads TGTGCCAGCAGTGGAGGGACGGAAGCTAGCACAGATACGCAGTATTTT. As protein: CASSGGTEASTDTQYF.

The rearrangement joins TRBV19 to TRBJ2-7, with a tentative D call TRBD1 (6 bases). This CDR3 spans 14 amino acids. Per the germline V gene, CDR1 is LNHDA and CDR2 is SQIVND (reference sequence). The ends were cut back, 4 bases at V and 2 bases at J, with 12 bases in the middle. The CDR3 loop is CASSTDRWAYEQYF. In DNA, the CDR3 is TGTGCCAGTAGTACCGACAGGTGGGCCTACGAGCAGTACTTC.

A remark on this clone: Additional DNA sequences in this sample encode the identical CDR3. The rearrangement uses TRBV28 and TRBJ2-2; D is perhaps TRBD2 (6 bases). The germline CDR1 and CDR2 sequences are MDHEN and SYDVKM. Trimming shortened V by 3 bases and J by 0 bases, and 8 bases separated the two germline ends. The CDR3 has 15 residues. The DNA of the CDR3 is TGTGCCAGCAGTTTGGGGGGAGCGAACACCGGGGAGCTGTTTTTT. Amino acid sequence: CASSLGGANTGELFF.

This clone is a singleton in its sample. This sequence joins TRBV7-8 and TRBJ1-2; possibly TRBD1 for D (6 bases). Trimming cost V 7 bases and J 2 bases, with 26 bases left between them. Germline assignment: CDR1 SGHVS and CDR2 FQNEAQ. CDR3 length: 18 residues. CDR3 coding DNA: TGTGCCAGCACCCAATTAGTAGTTGGGGGGGCGGTAAACTATGGCTACACCTTC. Amino acid sequence: CASTQLVVGGAVNYGYTF.

The chain joins TRBV5-4 to TRBJ2-3, with TRBD2 as a possible D gene (7 bases). V was pared by 4 bases and J by 3 bases, with 15 bases between. The CDR3 totals 15 residues. The germline V gene has CDR1 SGHNT and CDR2 YYREEE (reference sequence). CDR3 sequence (DNA): TGTGCCAGCAGCCCGGGGGGCGGGCTGACAGATACGCAGTATTTT. Its translation is CASSPGGGLTDTQYF.

V gene TRBV6-5 combines with J gene TRBJ1-5; 8 nucleotides agree with TRBD1. J gave up 0 bases and V 6 bases, and 4 bases lay outside the gene matches. This CDR3 comprises 15 residues. Germline V gives CDR1 MNHEY, CDR2 SVGAGI. In DNA form, the CDR3 reads TGTGCCAGCAGGACAGGGGTAAATAGCAATCAGCCCCAGCATTTT. This translates into CASRTGVNSNQPQHF.

The rearrangement links TRBV30 to TRBJ2-7; the match to TRBD2 covers 12 bases. J lost 2 bases, V lost 7 bases, and 6 bases had no gene match. This CDR3 is built from 14 residues. From germline, CDR1 is GTSNPN and CDR2 SVGIG (reference sequence). CDR3 DNA sequence: TGTGCCTCCCTACTAGCGGGAGGTACCTACGAGCAGTACTTC. Translating it yields CASLLAGGTYEQYF.

The J gene is TRBJ2-2, the V gene TRBV30; D tentatively reads TRBD1 or TRBD2 (6 bases each). The germline V and J ends were trimmed by 0 bases and 1 base, with 9 bases remaining between them. Germline V gene sequence: CDR1 GTSNPN, CDR2 SVGIG (reference sequence). The CDR3 is 15 residues long. The CDR3 spells CAWSVGGRNTGELFF. The DNA of the CDR3 is TGTGCCTGGAGTGTAGGGGGGCGGAACACCGGGGAGCTGTTTTTT.

This clone is a singleton in its sample. J is TRBJ2-1 and V is TRBV29-1; D is ambiguous. Germline CDR1 and CDR2: SQVTM and ANQGSEA. This CDR3 region has 13 residues. Trimming shortened V by 3 bases and J by 5 bases, and 11 bases separated the two germline ends. For the CDR3, the DNA is TGCAGCGTTGATCGTCAGATTAACAATGAGCAGTTCTTC. Residues: CSVDRQINNEQFF.

Of note for this clone: The junction differs from germline at one of its ends, possibly a read error. This chain connects TRBV28 to TRBJ2-7; no clear D. The CDR3 loop spans 13 amino acids. Germline CDR1 MDHEN, CDR2 SYDVKM. CDR3 residues: CASSFESSYEQYF. The DNA of the CDR3 is TGTGCCAGTAGTTTTGAGAGCTCCTACGAGCAGTACTTC.

The chain combines TRBV2 with TRBJ2-5, with a tentative D call TRBD1 (7 bases). V was pared by 3 bases and J by 6 bases, with 20 bases between. The length of the CDR3 is 16 residues. Germline V lookup: CDR1 SNHLY, CDR2 FYNNEI. DNA for the CDR3: TGTGCCAGCAGTGAGGAGACAGGGAGGATTGCGAAGACCCAGTACTTC. Translation gives CASSEETGRIAKTQYF.